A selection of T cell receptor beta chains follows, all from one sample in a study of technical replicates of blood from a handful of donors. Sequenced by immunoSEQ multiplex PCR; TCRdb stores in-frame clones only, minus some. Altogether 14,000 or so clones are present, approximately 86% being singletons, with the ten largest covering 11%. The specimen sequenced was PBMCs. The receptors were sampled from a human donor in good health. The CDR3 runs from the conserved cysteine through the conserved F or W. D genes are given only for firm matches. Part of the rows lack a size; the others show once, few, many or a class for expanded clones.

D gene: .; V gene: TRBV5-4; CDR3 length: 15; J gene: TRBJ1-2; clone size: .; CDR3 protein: CASSLGQSGPYGYTF; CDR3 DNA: TGTGCCAGCAGCTTGGGACAGTCAGGGCCCTATGGCTACACCTTC
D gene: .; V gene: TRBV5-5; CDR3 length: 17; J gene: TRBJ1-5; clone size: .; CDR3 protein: CASSQQPIDRNNQPQHF; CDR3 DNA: TGTGCCAGCAGCCAACAACCTATAGACAGGAACAATCAGCCCCAGCATTTT
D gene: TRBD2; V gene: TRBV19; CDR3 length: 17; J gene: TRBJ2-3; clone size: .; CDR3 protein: CASSIVNLAGASDTQYF; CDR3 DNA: TGTGCCAGTAGTATAGTAAACCTAGCGGGAGCGTCAGATACGCAGTATTTT
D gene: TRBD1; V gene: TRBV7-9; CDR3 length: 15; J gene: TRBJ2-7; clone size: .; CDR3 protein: CASSLEQGAVYEQYF; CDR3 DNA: TGTGCCAGCAGCTTAGAACAGGGGGCGGTCTACGAGCAGTACTTC
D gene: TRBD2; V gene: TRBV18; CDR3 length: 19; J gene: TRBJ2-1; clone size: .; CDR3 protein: CASSPRSSGSTSSYNEQFF; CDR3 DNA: TGTGCCAGCTCACCCCGCTCTAGCGGGAGCACGAGCTCCTACAATGAGCAGTTCTTC
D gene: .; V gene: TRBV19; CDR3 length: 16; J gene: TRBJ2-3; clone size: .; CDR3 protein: CASQPQRTEYTDTQYF; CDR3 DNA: TGTGCCAGCCAACCGCAACGGACAGAATACACAGATACGCAGTATTTT
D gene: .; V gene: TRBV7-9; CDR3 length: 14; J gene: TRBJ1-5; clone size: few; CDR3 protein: CASSLGVADQPQHF; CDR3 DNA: TGTGCCAGCAGCTTAGGTGTAGCAGATCAGCCCCAGCATTTT
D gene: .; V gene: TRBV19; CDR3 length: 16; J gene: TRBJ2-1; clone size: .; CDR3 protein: CASSMSRLLSYNEQFF; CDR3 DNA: TGTGCCAGTAGTATGTCTCGACTCCTATCCTACAATGAGCAGTTCTTC
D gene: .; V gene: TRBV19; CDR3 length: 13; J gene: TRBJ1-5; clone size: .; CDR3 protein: CASSSVWNQPQHF; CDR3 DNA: TGTGCCAGTAGTAGCGTATGGAATCAGCCCCAGCATTTT
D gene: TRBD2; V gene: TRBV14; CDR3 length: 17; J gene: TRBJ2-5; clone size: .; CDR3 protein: CASSLGLAVGIRETQYF; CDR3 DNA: TGTGCCAGCAGCCTCGGACTAGCCGTAGGGATCCGAGAGACCCAGTACTTC